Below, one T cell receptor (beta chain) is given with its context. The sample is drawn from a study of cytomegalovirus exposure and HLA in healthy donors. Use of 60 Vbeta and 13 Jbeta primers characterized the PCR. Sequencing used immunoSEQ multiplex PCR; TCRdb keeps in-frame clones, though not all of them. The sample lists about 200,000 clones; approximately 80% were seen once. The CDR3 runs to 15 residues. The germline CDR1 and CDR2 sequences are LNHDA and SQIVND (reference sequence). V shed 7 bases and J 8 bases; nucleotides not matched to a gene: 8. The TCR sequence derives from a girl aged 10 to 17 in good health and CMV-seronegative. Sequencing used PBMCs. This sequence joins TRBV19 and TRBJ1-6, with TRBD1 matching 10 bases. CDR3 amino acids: CASMGGQGVYSPLHF. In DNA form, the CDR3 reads TGTGCCAGTATGGGCGGACAGGGGGTTTATTCACCCCTCCACTTT. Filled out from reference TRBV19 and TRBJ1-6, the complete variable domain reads DGGITQSPKYLFRKEGQNVTLSCEQNLNHDAMYWYRQDPGQGLRLIYYSQIVNDFQKGDIAEGYSVSREKKESFPLTVTSAQKNPTAFYLCASMGGQGVYSPLHFGNGTRLTVT.